This T cell receptor (beta chain) was sequenced during a study of blood T cells in healthy people across ages (dated by TCRdb to the mid-2010s). General notes on the study: In model experiments, roughly one uniquely barcoded TCR beta cDNA molecule per two T cells was captured by template switching. Four age groups were formed from the donors: young (average roughly 15 years), middle-aged (less than 40), aged (about 62) and long-lived (less than 85). The study analyzed two additional independent replicas of 1 million unique cDNA reads from the same blood draw for two donors, one aged 18 to 29 and one aged 80 or older. To track age-related changes in TCR beta repertoire diversity, the study relied on deep sequencing normalized with unique cDNA molecular identifiers. General conclusions and limits of the study: Observed TCR beta diversity correlated strongly with the percentage of naive T cells measured by flow cytometry. Observed TCR beta diversity per million T cells fell roughly linearly with age, and a significant reduction was already apparent by age around 39. The CMV infection status of donors was not known, potentially confounding age-related changes in expanded clonotypes. Total diversity estimates from one million sequenced T cells were considered lower bounds and underestimates. Compared with the aged group, more naive CD4+ T cells, fewer expanded clones and increased TCR diversity were shown by the long-lived group, suggesting age selection. Bulk unsorted PBMC profiling prevented conclusive comparison of naive and antigen-experienced compartments.

There are many counts of this clonotype. Its antigen target is currently unknown. Base qualities were left out, and no much larger clone turns up one base away. Systemically healthy Caucasian individuals from Russia, 35 to 50 in total and aged roughly 6 to 95 years, were included as donors. Each donor gave ten milliliters of peripheral blood, collected into EDTA-treated Vacutainer tubes. PBMCs were isolated by Ficoll-Paque density-gradient centrifugation, with at least 6.5 million obtained per sample. Trizol reagent was used to extract total RNA from PBMCs, with at least 6 micrograms per sample. The percentages of naive CD45RAhigh/CD27high T cells were determined by flow cytometry on a PBMC aliquot from every donor. Its CDR3 holds 14 amino acids, cysteine through phenylalanine. Left in the record is the CDR3 DNA by itself, 42 bases read in frame from the first base. Between the V and J ends, shortened by 6 bases and 2 bases respectively, the junction contains 14 bases. Sequences ENHRY (CDR1) and SYGVKD (CDR2) are obtained from the germline V gene.

The protocol used for the library was 5' RACE. TCRdb shows the sequencer as Illumina HiSeq 2500. A second PCR of 7 to 11 cycles was run with a J-beta primer mix and a sample-barcoded 5' primer. A unique molecular identifier was introduced onto each TCR beta cDNA molecule by a template-switch 5' adaptor carrying 12 random nucleotides. At least 2.5 million CDR3-containing paired-end reads were obtained from each sample. The Mint cDNA synthesis kit, primed by a TRBC-specific oligonucleotide, was used to synthesize first-strand cDNA from all RNA. Following uracil-DNA glycosylase treatment, all cDNA underwent a first 18-cycle PCR with the universal primers M1SS and BC2_uni_R. The study's processing was this. For normalization, 1 million high-quality reads were randomly selected from each sample, with every read carrying a distinct molecular identifier. Instead of being binned into consensus sequences, reads with shared molecular identifiers were discarded. MiTCR, set to a Q25 quality threshold and the strictest error-elimination algorithm, was used for CDR3 identification, clonotype clustering and error correction. A nonparametric unseen species model with Euler transformation was used to estimate lower-bound total TCR beta diversity. TCRdb redid the processing of the public reads, applying fastp at Q25 and MiXCR, and retained in-frame beta chains. Every distinct CDR3 protein forms one entry, paired with its most common genes and DNA. The V and J calls and clone size are TCRdb's, not the authors'. This sample is represented by 900,000 to 950,000 distinct CDR3 sequences; around 29% of them were singletons. The ten largest clones add up to around 9.6% of the sample.

These data were also reused for a study on T cells of mothers and their children. Taken from the second paper: Nine systemically healthy Caucasian individuals served as donors, namely three mothers together with their six children. cDNA synthesis consumed the entire amount of extracted RNA, loaded at approximately 1.6 ug RNA in each 15 ul reaction. In the second PCR, the M1S primer added sample barcodes and 2-4 random nucleotides. Over 8 million TCR beta CDR3 reads came from each mother, compared with roughly 2.8 million reads from each child. Thymic selection similarly shapes TCR recombination output in related and unrelated pairs, with minor effect from inherited differences. Related mother-child pairs always showed normalized repertoire overlap that was slightly higher than in unrelated mother-child pairs, though the difference was never significant. With a sensitivity of 90 to 100 clones per million clonotypes, no persistent microchimeric T cell clones were detected. To look for features that set related mother-child pairs apart from unrelated individuals, the researchers ran deep NGS to compare the TCR beta repertoires of mothers and children. On average, the children were about 10 +/- 4 years old, while the mothers were about 40 +/- 4 years old. After adapter ligation with NEBNext reagents, the libraries were sequenced on Illumina HiSeq 2000 with 100+100 nt paired-end reads. To avoid cross-contamination, the mother libraries and the child libraries were prepared a month apart and sequenced in separate runs. Between roughly 500,000 and 2,300,000 distinct TCR beta clonotypes were identified per donor. Naive TCR beta clonotypes were estimated from low-frequency clonotypes matched to each donor's FACS-determined naive share, without sorting.

The sequence joins TRBV10-3 to TRBJ2-7; D gene: possibly TRBD1, on 6 matching bases. What was sequenced was blood. The sequence was obtained from a woman aged 40 to 50 in good health. The nucleotide sequence reads as follows: TGTGCCATCAGCCCAACAGGGAGCGCCTACGAGCAGTACTTC. The translation is CAISPTGSAYEQYF.